The clone carrying this T cell receptor beta chain was found a few times. The junction departs from germline at one end; a sequencing error may be responsible. Time point described: newly diagnosed GD, antithyroid drugs for less than 3 months. Making the TCR library involved RNA that had been extracted from PBMCs. This entry comes from a study of regulatory T cells in long-lasting Graves disease. On the study more broadly: The antithyroid drugs taken by newly diagnosed Graves' patients had been used for under 3 months.

This CDR3 comprises 16 residues. Germline-derived CDR1 and CDR2 are SGHRS and YFSETQ. Building of the TCR beta libraries involved iRepertoire HTBI primers and Arm-PCR of CDR3 regions. TCRdb analysed the multiplex PCR reads with MiXCR anew, one entry per CDR3 protein. The data contain 200,000 to 250,000 distinct CDR3 sequences, 20% to 25% of them seen just once; the ten biggest clones take up 14%. This chain uses TRBV5-1 with TRBJ2-6; D is uncertain. The receptor comes from a female donor with Graves disease. The sample here was peripheral blood mononuclear cells (PBMCs), taken at new diagnosis, from a patient treated with antithyroid drugs. The CDR3 protein is CASTLGQISEANVLTF. The DNA for the CDR3 is TGCGCCAGCACCTTGGGCCAGATCTCTGAGGCCAACGTCCTGACTTTC.